This T cell receptor (beta chain) was captured in a study of blood T cell repertoires in COVID-19. Libraries were prepared by immunoSEQ multiplex PCR; TCRdb keeps only in-frame clonotypes and omits some of them. The sample carries 250,000 to 350,000 clones, 80% to 95% recorded once. The V segment lost 0 bases and the J segment 2 bases; nucleotides outside the gene matches: 13. The CDR3 contains 18 residues. Germline lookup yields CDR1 SGHRS and CDR2 YFSETQ. This clonotype was obtained from a woman in her twenties or thirties who had recovered from COVID-19. Source material: PBMCs or T cells enriched from blood (not recorded which). The rearrangement joins TRBV5-1 to TRBJ2-7; the match to TRBD1 covers 8 bases. CDR3 DNA sequence: TGCGCCAGCAGCTTGGCCATAGGGCTCCCGGGACAGGCCTACGAGCAGTACTTC. Its translation: CASSLAIGLPGQAYEQYF.